The clone carrying this T cell receptor (beta chain) appeared many times. What it binds is not known. As every portion of the isolated RNA was reverse transcribed, the sequencing read expressed TCRB transcripts. Produced via immunoSEQ multiplex PCR; TCRdb's table is partial and in-frame only. Among about 240,000 clones listed, 25% to 30% were seen once. This sample stems from a study of beta chain features in type 1 diabetes. Study results and caveats: Patients with type 1 diabetes showed fewer VDJ junction insertions and more deletions. A potential influence of HLA type upon TCRB rearrangement remained unresolved herein. Comparison showed that naive, central memory and Treg TCRB repertoires appeared more similar among patients than among healthy donors.

Sorting that relied on CD45RO/CCR7/CD25/CD127/CD95/CD27 yielded CD4+ naive, central memory, regulatory and stem cell-like memory cells. Germline assignment: CDR1 SGHTA and CDR2 FQGNSA. V was pared by 5 bases and J by 3 bases, with 8 bases of the junction left unmatched. The CDR3 runs 16 residues. V usage is TRBV7-2 and J usage is TRBJ2-3, with TRBD2 matching over 10 bases. Sequenced sample: central memory CD4+ T cells from blood. The receptor was isolated from a man aged 25 to 45 in good health. CDR3 protein: CASSAEGLAETDTQYF. In DNA form, the CDR3 reads TGTGCCAGCAGCGCCGAAGGACTAGCGGAGACAGATACGCAGTATTTT.